The 12 T cell receptor beta chains given below trace back to one sample, sequenced in a study of radiation and T cells in renal cell carcinoma. Time point denoted: blood 4 weeks post-SBRT, at nephrectomy. Treatment here: 15 Gy SBRT to primary tumor, nephrectomy 4 weeks later. Clones were read by immunoSEQ multiplex PCR, and TCRdb kept only the in-frame ones, dropping some. The sample yields about 74,000 clones, 80% to 90% seen once. The sample was blood, taken from a patient whose treatment included radiotherapy and nephrectomy. Receptor source: a woman in her 70s with renal cell carcinoma.

The rearrangement joins TRBV7-9 to TRBJ1-3; a possible D gene is TRBD1 (6 bases). The germline V and J ends were trimmed by 5 bases and 0 bases, with 8 bases remaining between them. CDR1 is SEHNR and CDR2 is FQNEAQ in the germline V gene (reference sequence). The CDR3 spans 14 residues. Written as DNA, the CDR3 is TGTGCCAGCAGCCTGACAGGCTCTGGAAACACCATATATTTT. Residues: CASSLTGSGNTIYF.

This clone has more than one count but fewer than ten. This chain's CDR3 is CASSNGLLQYF. CDR3 DNA: TGTGCCAGCAGCAACGGGCTTTTGCAGTACTTC. The chain carries TRBV6-5 and TRBJ2-7; D not certain. V was pared by 6 bases and J by 9 bases, with 12 bases between. The germline gives CDR1 MNHEY, CDR2 SVGAGI. The CDR3 is made up of 11 amino acids.

J is TRBJ2-1 and V is TRBV15; D might be TRBD1 or TRBD2, each matching 5 bases. CDR1 and CDR2 from the germline V gene are LNHNV and YYDKDF (reference sequence). The CDR3 runs to 17 residues. Trimming removed 1 base from V and 2 bases from J, with 15 bases in between. This CDR3 is CATSRASGTLAYNEQFF. In nucleotides, the CDR3 is TGTGCCACCAGCAGAGCATCCGGGACCCTAGCCTACAATGAGCAGTTCTTC.

V and J are TRBV2 and TRBJ1-4, with TRBD1 matching over 9 bases. The V segment lost 4 bases and the J segment 5 bases; nucleotides outside the gene matches: 8. Germline loops: CDR1 SNHLY, CDR2 FYNNEI. The length of the CDR3 is 16 residues. As DNA, the CDR3 is TGTGCCAGCAGTGCTCGACAGGGGGGAAGGAATGAAAAACTGTTTTTT. Its protein is CASSARQGGRNEKLFF.

V gene TRBV5-4 combines with J gene TRBJ2-1; 7 bases are a match to TRBD1. This CDR3 has 15 residues. Per germline, CDR1 SGHNT and CDR2 YYREEE (reference sequence). Trimming removed 4 bases from V and 1 base from J; junction bases left unmatched: 5. The DNA for the CDR3 is TGTGCCAGCAGCCCTGGACAGGTATCCTACAATGAGCAGTTCTTC. Translation gives CASSPGQVSYNEQFF.

The CDR3 coding sequence is TGTGCCAGCAGCTCCCTAGGGGGCGCGTCGGCCGCTTACATAGCCAAAAACATTCAGTACTTC. As protein: CASSSLGGASAAYIAKNIQYF. This chain connects TRBV7-3 to TRBJ2-4; 7 bases are shared with TRBD1. The CDR3 contains 21 residues. J gave up 0 bases and V 4 bases, and 21 bases lay outside the gene matches. Germline loops: CDR1 SGHTA, CDR2 FQGTGA.

This clone was observed a single time. The chain employs TRBV5-1 and TRBJ2-7, with D perhaps matching TRBD2 (6 bases). Germline lookup yields CDR1 SGHRS and CDR2 YFSETQ. Trimming took 0 bases from V and 0 from J, leaving 10 bases between them. CDR3 length: 15 amino acids. In nucleotides, the CDR3 is TGCGCCAGCAGCTTGGCCGGGAGCAGCTCCTACGAGCAGTACTTC. Translating gives CASSLAGSSSYEQYF.

The chain uses TRBV6-1 and TRBJ2-7; 8 nucleotides line up with TRBD2. The CDR3 runs 14 residues. After removal of 7 bases from V and 2 bases from J, the junction contained 7 bases not matched to a gene. Germline CDR1 reads MNHNS; CDR2 reads SASEGT. DNA for the CDR3: TGTGCCAGCATGGGGACTAGAGTCCCCTACGAGCAGTACTTC. Protein product: CASMGTRVPYEQYF.

This rearrangement joins TRBV7-3 to TRBJ1-6; unclear D gene. The CDR3 contains 15 residues. Germline CDR1 is SGHTA and CDR2 is FQGTGA. V lost 6 bases and J 3 bases, leaving 12 bases between the germline ends. Here the CDR3 reads CASSVDSYYNSPLHF. In DNA, the CDR3 is TGTGCCAGCAGTGTTGACTCCTACTATAATTCACCCCTCCACTTT.

The chain employs TRBV2 and TRBJ2-7; a possible D gene is TRBD1 (5 bases). The germline V and J ends were trimmed by 7 bases and 3 bases, with 7 bases remaining between them. Germline-derived CDR1 and CDR2 are SNHLY and FYNNEI. The CDR3 totals 11 residues. The CDR3 DNA is TGTGCCAGCAAAAGGGGCTACGAGCAGTACTTC. Translated, it gives CASKRGYEQYF.

With regard to this clone: Other DNA sequences in this specimen translate into the identical CDR3. The chain joins TRBV5-1 to TRBJ1-2; D may be TRBD1 (6 bases). V was pared by 0 bases and J by 7 bases, with 7 bases between. Germline loops: CDR1 SGHRS, CDR2 YFSETQ. The length of the CDR3 is 12 residues. The CDR3 DNA follows: TGCGCCAGCAGCTTGGAGGGGGGTGGCTACACCTTC. Protein sequence: CASSLEGGGYTF.

Note on this clone: Other DNA variants within this sample encode the same CDR3. The rearrangement joins TRBV5-4 to TRBJ2-7; perhaps TRBD1 as D (6 bases). The CDR3 extends over 12 amino acids. Germline values: CDR1 SGHNT, CDR2 YYREEE (reference sequence). Deletions cut 5 bases from V and 4 bases from J, with 10 bases between. The CDR3 loop reads CASSSQGYEQYF. CDR3 sequence (DNA): TGTGCCAGCAGTTCTCAGGGGTACGAGCAGTACTTC.